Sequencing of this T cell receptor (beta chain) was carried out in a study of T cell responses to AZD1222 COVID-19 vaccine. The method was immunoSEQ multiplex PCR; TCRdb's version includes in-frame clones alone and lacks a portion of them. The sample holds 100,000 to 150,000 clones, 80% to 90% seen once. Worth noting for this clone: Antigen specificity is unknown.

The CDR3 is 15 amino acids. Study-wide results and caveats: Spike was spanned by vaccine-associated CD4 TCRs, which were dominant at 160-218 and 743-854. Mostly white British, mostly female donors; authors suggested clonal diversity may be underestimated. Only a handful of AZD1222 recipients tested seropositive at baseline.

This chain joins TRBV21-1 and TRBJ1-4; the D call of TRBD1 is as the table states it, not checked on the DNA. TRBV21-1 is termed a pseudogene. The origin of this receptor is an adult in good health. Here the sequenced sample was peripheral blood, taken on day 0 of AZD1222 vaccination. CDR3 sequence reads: CASSKTTGNNEKLFF. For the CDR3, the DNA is TGTGCCAGCAGCAAAACAACAGGGAACAATGAAAAACTGTTTTTT.